These 10 T cell receptor beta chains were sequenced from one sample in a study of T cells in Graves' hyperthyroidism and ophthalmopathy. RNA transcripts provided the source from which TCR beta CDR3 regions were amplified. HTBI primers were used for first-round RT-PCR of the TCR CDR3. TCRdb ran MiXCR on the multiplex PCR reads and lists one entry per CDR3 protein. Among about 540,000 distinct CDR3 sequences listed, 35% to 55% were seen once. Sequencing was performed on peripheral blood or thyroid tissue (not recorded which). The receptor source for this set is a woman aged 18 to 35 with Graves' hyperthyroidism.

The chain is built from TRBV7-6 and TRBJ2-7; D possibly corresponds to TRBD1 (5 bases). The CDR3 sequence is 14 residues long. Trimming removed 5 bases at V and 6 bases at J, with 17 bases between. CDR1 is SGHVS, CDR2 FNYEAQ, per germline. The CDR3: CASSRGEVWIEQYF. CDR3 nucleotides: TGTGCCAGCAGCAGGGGTGAGGTTTGGATCGAGCAGTACTTC.

This clonotype was seen ten or more times. The rearrangement links TRBV2 to TRBJ1-5; perhaps TRBD1 as D (5 bases). The CDR3 spans 15 residues. Germline assignment: CDR1 SNHLY and CDR2 FYNNEI. The V and J ends lost 1 base and 9 bases respectively, with 16 bases between them. CDR3 sequence: CASSEGRASMSPQHF. CDR3 in DNA: TGTGCCAGCAGTGAAGGCAGGGCATCTATGTCGCCCCAGCATTTT.

The chain combines TRBV24-1 with TRBJ1-2; TRBD1 matches at 8 bases. The CDR3 covers 14 residues. V lost 11 bases, J lost 4 bases, and 11 bases stayed unmatched. CDR1 is KGHDR and CDR2 is SFDVKD in the germline V gene. CDR3 sequence (DNA): TGTGCCAGCAGCCGACAGGGGAAATCCTATGGCTACACCTTC. This codes for CASSRQGKSYGYTF.

The CDR3 loop is CSARPGRNEQYF. The CDR3 DNA is TGCAGTGCTAGACCCGGGCGCAACGAGCAGTACTTC. This rearrangement joins TRBV20-1 to TRBJ2-7; no clear D. CDR1 is DFQATT, CDR2 SNEGSKA, per germline (reference sequence). V was trimmed by 2 bases and J by 5 bases, leaving 10 bases between them. The CDR3 extends over 12 amino acids.

The count of this clonotype is one. The chain has TRBV29-1 and TRBJ1-2; D is possibly TRBD1 (6 bases). V lost 8 bases and J lost 5, with 21 bases in between. The CDR3 sequence is 14 residues long. Looked up from germline, CDR1 is SQVTM and CDR2 is ANQGSEA. The CDR3 bases are TGCAGCCATCCCATCCGGACAGCGCAATATGGCTACACCTTC. Protein sequence: CSHPIRTAQYGYTF.

This chain uses TRBV7-2 with TRBJ1-5, with D possibly being TRBD1 (5 bases). Trimming cost V 3 bases and J 8 bases, with 14 bases left between them. The CDR3 loop spans 14 amino acids. From germline, CDR1 is SGHTA and CDR2 FQGNSA. DNA for the CDR3: TGTGCCAGCAGCTTGTCGGGGACGGGCAAGCCCCAGCATTTT. Its translation is CASSLSGTGKPQHF.

The chain couples TRBV2 to TRBJ2-7; tentatively, D is TRBD1 (6 bases). The CDR3 is 14 residues long. Between the trimmed V and J ends, which lost 7 bases and 0 bases, there was a span of 13 bases. The germline V gene has CDR1 SNHLY and CDR2 FYNNEI. This CDR3 is CASKFRDNSYEQYF. DNA for the CDR3: TGTGCCAGCAAATTCCGGGACAACTCCTACGAGCAGTACTTC.

The chain combines TRBV2 with TRBJ2-7; 8 bases map to TRBD1. Trimming took 7 bases from V and 6 from J; bases not matched to a gene: 11. The CDR3 totals 14 residues. Germline CDR1 SNHLY, CDR2 FYNNEI. The CDR3 bases are TGTGCCAGCACCTTGGGACAGGTCCTCCGCGAGCAGTACTTC. It specifies CASTLGQVLREQYF. The full variable domain, completed using reference TRBV2 and TRBJ2-7, is EPEVTQTPSHQVTQMGQEVILRCVPISNHLYFYWYRQILGQKVEFLVSFYNNEISEKSEIFDDQFSVERPDGSNFTLKIRSTKLEDSAMYFCASTLGQVLREQYFGPGTRLTVT.

The gene calls are TRBV7-9 and TRBJ2-5, with a tentative D call TRBD2 (6 bases). The CDR3 covers 14 residues. Trimming left V 5 bases short and J 7 bases short, with 17 bases between. Germline V gives CDR1 SEHNR, CDR2 FQNEAQ (reference sequence). CDR3 sequence: CASSTRDRRGTQYF. The DNA of the CDR3 is TGTGCCAGCAGCACTCGGGACCGGAGGGGGACCCAGTACTTC. Full variable domain (rest looked up from reference TRBV7-9 and TRBJ2-5): DTGVSQNPRHKITKRGQNVTFRCDPISEHNRLYWYRQTLGQGPEFLTYFQNEAQLEKSRLLSDRFSAERPKGSFSTLEIQRTEQGDSAMYLCASSTRDRRGTQYFGPGTRLLVL.

This clonotype was found a few times. The rearrangement uses TRBV25-1 and TRBJ1-2; D call uncertain. V dropped 0 bases and J dropped 7 bases, with 6 bases sitting between them. The germline gives CDR1 MGHDK, CDR2 SYGVNS. The CDR3 is 12 residues long. The CDR3 protein is CASSEYIGGYTF. CDR3 nucleotides: TGTGCCAGCAGTGAATATATAGGTGGCTACACCTTC.